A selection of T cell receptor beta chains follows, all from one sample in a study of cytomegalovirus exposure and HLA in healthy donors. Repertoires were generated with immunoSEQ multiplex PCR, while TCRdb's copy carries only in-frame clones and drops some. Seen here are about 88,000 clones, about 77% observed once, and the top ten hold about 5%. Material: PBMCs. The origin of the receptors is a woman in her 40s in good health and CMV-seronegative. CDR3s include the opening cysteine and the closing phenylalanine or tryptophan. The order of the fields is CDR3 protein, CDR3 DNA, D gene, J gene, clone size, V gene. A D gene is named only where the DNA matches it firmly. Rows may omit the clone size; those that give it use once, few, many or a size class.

CDR3: CASSSDSSYEQYF
DNA: TGTGCCAGCAGTTCCGACAGTTCCTACGAGCAGTACTTC
D: .
J: TRBJ2-7
size: .
V: TRBV6-6

CDR3: CASTGTSNSPLHF
DNA: TGTGCCAGCACCGGGACAAGCAATTCACCCCTCCACTTT
D: .
J: TRBJ1-6
size: .
V: TRBV27

CDR3: CASSSTGNTEAFF
DNA: TGTGCCAGCTCTTCCACAGGGAACACTGAAGCTTTCTTT
D: .
J: TRBJ1-1
size: few
V: TRBV6-6

CDR3: CASSNRLLRSGADTEAFF
DNA: TGTGCCAGCAGCAACAGATTACTACGGAGTGGGGCGGACACTGAAGCTTTCTTT
D: .
J: TRBJ1-1
size: few
V: TRBV5-4

CDR3: CASSFSGGPTDTQYF
DNA: TGTGCCAGCAGCTTTAGCGGGGGGCCCACAGATACGCAGTATTTT
D: TRBD2
J: TRBJ2-3
size: .
V: TRBV27

CDR3: CASSGGDQPQHF
DNA: TGTGCCAGCAGCGGCGGCGATCAGCCCCAGCATTTT
D: .
J: TRBJ1-5
size: once
V: TRBV2

CDR3: CASSPGQGSGQPQHF
DNA: TGTGCCAGCTCACCGGGACAGGGATCTGGTCAGCCCCAGCATTTT
D: TRBD1
J: TRBJ1-5
size: .
V: TRBV18

CDR3: CASRNRTEGLTGTQYTQYF
DNA: TGTGCCAGTAGAAACAGGACAGAGGGTCTTACAGGGACACAATATACGCAGTATTTT
D: .
J: TRBJ2-3
size: once
V: TRBV19

CDR3: CASSPGSASAQETQYF
DNA: TGTGCCAGCAGCCCGGGTTCGGCTAGCGCCCAAGAGACCCAGTACTTC
D: .
J: TRBJ2-5
size: few
V: TRBV9

CDR3: CASLYRENTEAFF
DNA: TGTGCCAGCCTATACAGGGAGAACACTGAAGCTTTCTTT
D: .
J: TRBJ1-1
size: once
V: TRBV2

CDR3: CASSYSGGTPVEELFF
DNA: TGTGCCAGCAGTTACTCTGGGGGGACGCCGGTTGAAGAACTGTTTTTT
D: .
J: TRBJ1-4
size: once
V: TRBV6-6

CDR3: CASSDGWQETQYF
DNA: TGTGCCAGCAGTGACGGGTGGCAAGAGACCCAGTACTTC
D: .
J: TRBJ2-5
size: .
V: TRBV25-1

CDR3: CASSFDRAPWGTNTEAFF
DNA: TGCGCCAGCTCTTTCGACAGGGCCCCTTGGGGGACGAACACTGAAGCTTTCTTT
D: TRBD1
J: TRBJ1-1
size: .
V: TRBV10-1

CDR3: CASSYRPTAGNQPQHF
DNA: TGTGCCAGCAGTTACCGTCCGACAGCAGGCAATCAGCCCCAGCATTTT
D: .
J: TRBJ1-5
size: .
V: TRBV6-6

CDR3: CAISRRGEHTEAFF
DNA: TGTGCCATCAGCCGCAGGGGGGAGCACACTGAAGCTTTCTTT
D: TRBD1
J: TRBJ1-1
size: .
V: TRBV10-3

CDR3: CASSSQTGAGTEAFF
DNA: TGTGCCAGCAGCTCCCAGACAGGGGCGGGCACTGAAGCTTTCTTT
D: TRBD1
J: TRBJ1-1
size: .
V: TRBV5-4

CDR3: CASSSAVSGGSQETQYF
DNA: TGTGCCAGCAGCTCCGCCGTTAGCGGGGGGAGCCAAGAGACCCAGTACTTC
D: TRBD2
J: TRBJ2-5
size: .
V: TRBV7-8

CDR3: CASSLRRDSHYEQYF
DNA: TGTGCCAGCAGCTTAAGGAGGGACAGTCACTACGAGCAGTACTTC
D: .
J: TRBJ2-7
size: few
V: TRBV7-2

CDR3: CASSDNPGGYEQYF
DNA: TGTGCCAGCAGCGATAATCCGGGAGGCTACGAGCAGTACTTC
D: TRBD2
J: TRBJ2-7
size: .
V: TRBV5-5

CDR3: CASSYLQDYGYTF
DNA: TGTGCCAGCAGTTACTTACAAGACTATGGCTACACCTTC
D: .
J: TRBJ1-2
size: .
V: TRBV6-5

CDR3: CASSPSAYNEQFF
DNA: TGTGCCAGTAGTCCATCAGCCTACAATGAGCAGTTCTTC
D: .
J: TRBJ2-1
size: .
V: TRBV19

CDR3: CASSYSGLNTEAFF
DNA: TGTGCCAGCAGTTACTCGGGCCTGAACACTGAAGCTTTCTTT
D: .
J: TRBJ1-1
size: .
V: TRBV6-6

CDR3: CASSPHRGGNEQYF
DNA: TGTGCCAGTAGCCCCCACAGGGGTGGTAACGAGCAGTACTTC
D: TRBD1
J: TRBJ2-7
size: .
V: TRBV19

CDR3: CASSEGGRNEKLFF
DNA: TGTGCCAGTAGTGAAGGGGGACGGAATGAAAAACTGTTTTTT
D: .
J: TRBJ1-4
size: .
V: TRBV19

CDR3: CASSYSAGGIGELFF
DNA: TGTGCCAGCAGTTACTCGGCAGGGGGTATCGGGGAGCTGTTTTTT
D: TRBD1
J: TRBJ2-2
size: .
V: TRBV6-5

CDR3: CASSYSGTSGEQYF
DNA: TGTGCCAGCAGTTACTCGGGGACAAGCGGCGAGCAGTACTTC
D: .
J: TRBJ2-7
size: .
V: TRBV6-5

CDR3: CASNEGTGGQYF
DNA: TGTGCCAGCAACGAGGGGACTGGGGGGCAGTACTTC
D: .
J: TRBJ2-7
size: few
V: TRBV2

CDR3: CASSFDTNTEAFF
DNA: TGTGCCAGCAGCTTTGACACAAACACTGAAGCTTTCTTT
D: .
J: TRBJ1-1
size: .
V: TRBV5-4

CDR3: CASSQDLLNRLAGPSYEQYF
DNA: TGCGCCAGCAGCCAAGATCTTCTCAACCGCCTAGCGGGGCCCTCCTACGAGCAGTACTTC
D: TRBD2
J: TRBJ2-7
size: .
V: TRBV4-3

CDR3: CASTTGLIQPQHF
DNA: TGTGCCAGCACGACGGGGTTGATTCAGCCCCAGCATTTT
D: .
J: TRBJ1-5
size: .
V: TRBV6-1

CDR3: CASNTGNQPQHF
DNA: TGTGCCAGTAATACAGGGAATCAGCCCCAGCATTTT
D: .
J: TRBJ1-5
size: .
V: TRBV19

CDR3: CAISEDRDKENTEAFF
DNA: TGTGCCATCAGTGAGGACCGGGACAAGGAGAACACTGAAGCTTTCTTT
D: .
J: TRBJ1-1
size: .
V: TRBV10-3

CDR3: CASSLQLGGGRYTGELFF
DNA: TGTGCCAGCAGCTTGCAATTGGGCGGGGGGCGTTACACCGGGGAGCTGTTTTTT
D: TRBD2
J: TRBJ2-2
size: once
V: TRBV5-4

CDR3: CAPLGTGRETQYF
DNA: TGTGCCCCGCTCGGGACAGGAAGAGAGACCCAGTACTTC
D: TRBD1
J: TRBJ2-5
size: .
V: TRBV10-3

CDR3: CASSVGHDNSPLHF
DNA: TGTGCCAGCAGCGTGGGACACGATAATTCACCCCTCCACTTT
D: .
J: TRBJ1-6
size: .
V: TRBV9

CDR3: CASSIDKQRSNSPLHF
DNA: TGTGCCAGTAGTATAGATAAGCAGCGGAGTAATTCACCCCTCCACTTT
D: .
J: TRBJ1-6
size: .
V: TRBV19